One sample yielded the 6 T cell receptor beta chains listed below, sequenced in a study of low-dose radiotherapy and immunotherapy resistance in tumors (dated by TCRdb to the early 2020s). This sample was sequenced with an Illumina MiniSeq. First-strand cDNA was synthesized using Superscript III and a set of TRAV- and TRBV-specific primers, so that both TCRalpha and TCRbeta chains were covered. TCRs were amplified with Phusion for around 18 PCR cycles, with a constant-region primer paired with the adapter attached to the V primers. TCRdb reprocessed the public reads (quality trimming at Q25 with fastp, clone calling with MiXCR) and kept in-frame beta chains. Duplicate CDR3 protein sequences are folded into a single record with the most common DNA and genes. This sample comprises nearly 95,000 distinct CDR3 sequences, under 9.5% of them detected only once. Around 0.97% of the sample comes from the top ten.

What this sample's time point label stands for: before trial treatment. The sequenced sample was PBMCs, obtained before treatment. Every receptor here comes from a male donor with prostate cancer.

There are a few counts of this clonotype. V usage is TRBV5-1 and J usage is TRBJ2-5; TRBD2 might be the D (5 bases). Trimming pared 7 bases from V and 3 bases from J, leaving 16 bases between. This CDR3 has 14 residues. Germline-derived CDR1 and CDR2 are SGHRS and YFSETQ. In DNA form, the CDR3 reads TGCGCCAGCTCCCAAGGAGGAGTTGAAGAGACCCAGTACTTC. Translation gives CASSQGGVEETQYF.

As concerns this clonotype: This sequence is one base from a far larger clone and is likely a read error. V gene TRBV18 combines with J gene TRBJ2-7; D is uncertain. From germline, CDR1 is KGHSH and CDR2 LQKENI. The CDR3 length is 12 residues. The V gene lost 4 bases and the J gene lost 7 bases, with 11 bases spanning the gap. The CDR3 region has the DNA TGTGCCAGCTCACACCGGTACAATGAGCAGTACTTC. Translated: CASSHRYNEQYF.

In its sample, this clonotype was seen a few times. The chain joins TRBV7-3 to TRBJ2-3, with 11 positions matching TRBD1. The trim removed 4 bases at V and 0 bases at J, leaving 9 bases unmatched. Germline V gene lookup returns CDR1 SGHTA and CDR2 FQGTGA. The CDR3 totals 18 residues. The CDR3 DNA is TGTGCCAGCAGCTCTGGACAGGGGGCGAGGTCGAGCACAGATACGCAGTATTTT. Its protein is CASSSGQGARSSTDTQYF.

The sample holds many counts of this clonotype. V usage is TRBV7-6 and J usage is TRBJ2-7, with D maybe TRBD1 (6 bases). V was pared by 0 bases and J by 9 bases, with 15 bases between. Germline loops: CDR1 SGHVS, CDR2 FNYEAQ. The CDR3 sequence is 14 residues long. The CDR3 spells CASSLARTEPMQYF. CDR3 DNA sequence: TGTGCCAGCAGCTTAGCGAGGACAGAGCCGATGCAGTACTTC.

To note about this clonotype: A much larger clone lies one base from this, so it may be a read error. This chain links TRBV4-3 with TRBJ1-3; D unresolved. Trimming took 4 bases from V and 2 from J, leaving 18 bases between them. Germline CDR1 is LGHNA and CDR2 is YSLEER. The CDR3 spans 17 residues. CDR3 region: CASSPSHRFSPGNTIYF. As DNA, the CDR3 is TGCGCCAGCAGCCCATCTCATAGGTTTTCCCCTGGAAACACCATATATTTT.

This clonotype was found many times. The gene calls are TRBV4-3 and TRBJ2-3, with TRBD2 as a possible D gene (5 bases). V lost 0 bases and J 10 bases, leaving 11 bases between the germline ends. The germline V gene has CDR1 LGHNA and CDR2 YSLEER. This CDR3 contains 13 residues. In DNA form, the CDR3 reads TGCGCCAGCAGCCAAGAGGCGGGCTTACCGCAGTATTTT. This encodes CASSQEAGLPQYF.